Listed here are 25 T cell receptor beta chains from one sample, sequenced in a study of low-dose radiotherapy and immunotherapy resistance in tumors. TRAV- and TRBV-specific primers primed first-strand cDNA, covering alpha and beta chains. For amplifying TCRs, the PCR ran for about 22 cycles with Phusion, which was used together with a constant-region primer and the adapter on the V primers. TCRdb recomputed calls from the reads with MiXCR, one row per CDR3 protein. The sample has 55,000 to 65,000 distinct CDR3 sequences, approximately 25% seen once. Time point defined: before trial treatment. Sample: PBMCs, taken before treatment. The receptors were gathered from a male donor with rectosigmoid adenocarcinoma.

Concerning this clonotype itself: The DNA is omitted, as the CDR3 cannot be located on it reliably, and the CDR3 follows TCRdb's listing. The chain employs TRBV27 and TRBJ1-4; no DNA check was done on the table's D call, TRBD1. Germline CDR1 is MNHEY and CDR2 is SMNVEV (reference sequence). The CDR3 totals 15 residues, both ends included. CDR3 protein: CASSLPQGDEKLFFF.

This clonotype has at least ten counts. The rearrangement links TRBV20-1 to TRBJ2-1, with D perhaps matching TRBD1 (5 bases). From germline, CDR1 is DFQATT and CDR2 SNEGSKA (reference sequence). The CDR3 totals 13 residues. V gave up 6 bases and J gave up 6 bases, with 15 bases separating them. CDR3 in DNA: TGCAGTGCGCGAGCAGGGCCTTCCAATGAGCAGTTCTTC. Translating it yields CSARAGPSNEQFF.

This chain links TRBV28 with TRBJ2-7; the D gene is possibly TRBD2 (5 bases). V gave up 6 bases and J gave up 3 bases, with 9 bases separating them. CDR3 length: 12 amino acids. CDR1 and CDR2 from the germline V gene are MDHEN and SYDVKM. This CDR3 is CASSLTSYEQYF. The CDR3 nucleotides read TGTGCCAGCAGCCTTACTAGCTACGAGCAGTACTTC. Variable domain in full (rest from reference TRBV28 and TRBJ2-7): DVKVTQSSRYLVKRTGEKVFLECVQDMDHENMFWYRQDPGLGLRLIYFSYDVKMKEKGDIPEGYSVSREKKERFSLILESASTNQTSMYLCASSLTSYEQYFGPGTRLTVT.

Ten or more counts support this clonotype. The V gene is TRBV7-2, the J gene TRBJ2-3; D ambiguous. The CDR3 runs to 16 residues. V lost 1 base, J lost 1 base, and 12 bases lay in between. Germline V gene sequence: CDR1 SGHTA, CDR2 FQGNSA. The CDR3 is CASSLGWVRGTDTQYF. The CDR3 coding sequence is TGTGCCAGCAGCTTAGGTTGGGTCAGAGGCACAGATACGCAGTATTTT.

Of note for this clonotype: A far bigger clonotype differs at one base, so this is likely a read error. The rearrangement links TRBV6-6 to TRBJ2-3, with TRBD1 as a possible D gene (5 bases). The CDR3 has 16 residues. Germline V gene data show CDR1 as MNHNY and CDR2 as SVGAGI (reference sequence). The CDR3 sequence is CGSSRSLDSLTDTQYF. The CDR3, as DNA: TGTGGCAGCAGTCGCTCCCTAGACAGCCTCACAGATACGCAGTATTTT.

This clonotype has a count of ten or more. The V call is TRBV10-2, the J call TRBJ1-4; 10 nucleotides agree with TRBD1. Germline V CDR1 and CDR2: WSHSY, SAAADI. V shed 3 bases, J shed 4 bases, and the junction held 5 bases outside the gene matches. The CDR3 has 16 residues. As DNA, the CDR3 is TGCGCCAGCAGTGAAGGACAGGGGGACATTAATGAAAAACTGTTTTTT. It is translated as CASSEGQGDINEKLFF.

This clonotype was observed many times. This sequence joins TRBV29-1 and TRBJ1-5; D may be TRBD1 (5 bases). Germline values: CDR1 SQVTM, CDR2 ANQGSEA. V lost 6 bases to trimming and J lost 5 bases, with 17 bases between them. The CDR3 length is 14 residues. CDR3 in DNA: TGCAGCGTGCGTTGGGGGGGAGTAGATCAGCCCCAGCATTTT. This gives the protein CSVRWGGVDQPQHF.

This clonotype was seen repeatedly, ten times or more. A read error may produce the germline difference seen at one junction end. The chain links TRBV7-7 to TRBJ2-2; D is unresolved. CDR3 length equals 14 residues. Germline V gene data show CDR1 as SSHAT and CDR2 as FNYEAQ (reference sequence). This CDR3 reads CASRLETDTGELFF. CDR3 coding DNA: TGTGCTAGCAGGCTCGAAACCGACACCGGGGAGCTGTTTTTT. The whole variable domain, filled in from reference TRBV7-7 and TRBJ2-2, reads GAGVSQSPRYKVTKRGQDVTLRCDPISSHATLYWYQQALGQGPEFLTYFNYEAQPDKSGLPSDRFSAERPEGSISTLTIQRTEQRDSAMYRCASRLETDTGELFFGEGSRLTVL.

The rearrangement links TRBV29-1 to TRBJ2-7; D is possibly TRBD2 (6 bases). Germline CDR1 reads SQVTM; CDR2 reads ANQGSEA. Trimming removed 4 bases at V and 2 bases at J, with 12 bases between. This CDR3 comprises 13 residues. CDR3 nucleotide sequence: TGCAGCGTTGTGGCGGGGTCGGCCTACGAGCAGTACTTC. Protein: CSVVAGSAYEQYF.

Note on this clonotype: A far bigger clonotype differs at one base, so this is likely a read error. CDR3 region: CASSLNRVSQQYF. The CDR3 nucleotides are TGTGCCAGCAGCCTAAACAGGGTGTCCCAGCAGTACTTC. The chain joins TRBV28 to TRBJ2-7, with D perhaps matching TRBD1 (6 bases). Germline assignment: CDR1 MDHEN and CDR2 SYDVKM. This CDR3 comprises 13 residues. Between the trimmed V and J ends, which lost 6 bases and 8 bases, there was a span of 17 bases.

On this clonotype itself: A read error may be the cause here, since a much bigger clone is one base away. The chain couples TRBV11-2 to TRBJ2-4, with D perhaps matching TRBD1 or TRBD2 (6 bases each). Trimming took 4 bases from V and 1 from J, leaving 11 bases between them. The V gene's germline CDR1 is SGHAT and CDR2 FQNNGV. The CDR3 is 15 residues long. This CDR3 reads CASSSGGSAKNIQYF. Here the CDR3 DNA reads TGTGCCAGCAGCTCCGGGGGCTCGGCCAAAAACATTCAGTACTTC.

Details on this clonotype: This sequence is one base from a far larger clone and is likely a read error. This chain links TRBV28 with TRBJ2-7; no clear D gene. CDR1 is MDHEN and CDR2 is SYDVKM in the germline V gene. CDR3 length: 15 amino acids. Trimming left V 4 bases short and J 9 bases short, with 22 bases between. CDR3 nucleotides: TGTGCCAGCAGTTCCCGATCACGATCGCCCCAGAGGCAGTACTTC. This codes for CASSSRSRSPQRQYF.

This clonotype was seen ten or more times. V gene TRBV5-1 combines with J gene TRBJ2-5; D unresolved. Trimming cost V 1 base and J 5 bases, with 15 bases left between them. Germline CDR1 and CDR2: SGHRS and YFSETQ. The CDR3 length is 15 residues. Here the CDR3 reads CASSLLQVESETQYF. CDR3 DNA: TGCGCCAGCAGCTTGTTGCAAGTGGAGAGTGAGACCCAGTACTTC. Together with reference TRBV5-1 and TRBJ2-5, the CDR3 gives the full variable domain: KAGVTQTPRYLIKTRGQQVTLSCSPISGHRSVSWYQQTPGQGLQFLFEYFSETQRNKGNFPGRFSGRQFSNSRSEMNVSTLELGDSALYLCASSLLQVESETQYFGPGTRLLVL.

The chain recombines TRBV28 with TRBJ2-1, with a weak D call TRBD2 (6 bases). This CDR3 has 15 amino acids. V lost 4 bases and J 7 bases, leaving 17 bases between the germline ends. Per the germline V gene, CDR1 is MDHEN and CDR2 is SYDVKM. The CDR3 region is CASSWFMDGSNEQFF. DNA of the CDR3: TGTGCCAGCAGTTGGTTTATGGACGGGAGTAATGAGCAGTTCTTC.

This clonotype occurred many times. The chain has TRBV6-2 or TRBV6-3 and TRBJ2-3; D unclear. The germline V and J ends were trimmed by 7 bases and 1 base, with 9 bases remaining between them. The CDR3 is 13 amino acids. The germline V gene encodes CDR1 MNHEY and CDR2 SVGEGT. CDR3 protein: CASTRAGTDTQYF. The CDR3 DNA reads as TGTGCCAGCACTCGTGCCGGCACAGATACGCAGTATTTT.

V gene TRBV29-1 combines with J gene TRBJ2-3, with a weak D call TRBD2 (6 bases). CDR1 is SQVTM, CDR2 ANQGSEA, per germline. V was trimmed by 7 bases and J by 1 base, leaving 15 bases between them. The CDR3 runs to 14 residues. The CDR3 coding sequence is TGCAGCGCCGACTTAGCGGTTGGCACAGATACGCAGTATTTT. Protein: CSADLAVGTDTQYF.

Of note for this clonotype: A far larger clone is just one base off, so this is likely a read error. This chain connects TRBV7-3 to TRBJ1-2; no clear D. The CDR3 has 12 amino acids. Per germline, CDR1 SGHTA and CDR2 FQGTGA. In DNA, the CDR3 is TGTGCCTGCAGCGAGGGAGGCAAGGGCTACACCTTC. This sequence encodes CACSEGGKGYTF. Drawing the rest from reference TRBV7-3 and TRBJ1-2, the complete variable domain is GAGVSQTPSNKVTEKGKYVELRCDPISGHTALYWYRQSLGQGPEFLIYFQGTGAADDSGLPNDRFFAVRPEGSVSTLKIQRTERGDSAVYLCACSEGGKGYTFGSGTRLTVV.

J is TRBJ1-2 and V is TRBV20-1, with TRBD1 identical over 8 bases. V was clipped by 8 bases and J by 4 bases; unmatched bases: 9. CDR3 length equals 13 residues. Germline lookup yields CDR1 DFQATT and CDR2 SNEGSKA (reference sequence). The CDR3 DNA reads TGCAGTCGTCCGGGACAGGAGTTCTATGGCTACACCTTC. Translated: CSRPGQEFYGYTF.

This clonotype was seen repeatedly, ten times or more. The chain couples TRBV20-1 to TRBJ2-7; 10 bases map to TRBD2. The germline gives CDR1 DFQATT, CDR2 SNEGSKA (reference sequence). The CDR3 runs to 15 residues. V shed 1 base and J 3 bases; nucleotides not matched to a gene: 6. The CDR3 nucleotides read TGCAGTGCTAGAGCCGGGACTAGCGCATACTACGAGCAGTACTTC. Its protein product is CSARAGTSAYYEQYF.

The rearrangement links TRBV29-1 to TRBJ2-7; 10 bases agree with TRBD1. CDR3 length: 12 residues. The germline CDR1 and CDR2 sequences are SQVTM and ANQGSEA. The V and J ends lost 5 bases and 6 bases, in that order; junction bases with no gene match: 4. CDR3 sequence (DNA): TGCAGCGTTAAGGGACAGGGGATCGAGCAGTACTTC. Amino acid sequence: CSVKGQGIEQYF.

There are many counts of this clonotype. The chain uses TRBV4-2 and TRBJ2-1; D might be TRBD2 (6 bases). This CDR3 contains 17 residues. Trimming took 4 bases from V and 3 from J, leaving 19 bases between them. CDR1 LGHNA and CDR2 YNFKEQ come from the germline V gene. CDR3 DNA sequence: TGTGCCAGCAGCCTCGCGGCCGCAGCGGGCCTCTACAATGAGCAGTTCTTC. Its protein is CASSLAAAAGLYNEQFF.

The chain uses TRBV9 and TRBJ1-2; TRBD1 might be the D (5 bases). This CDR3 comprises 15 residues. Germline values: CDR1 SGDLS, CDR2 YYNGEE. V lost 0 bases to trimming and J lost 2 bases, with 11 bases between them. The CDR3 DNA reads as TGTGCCAGCAGCGTAGGAGCAGGGTTCAACTATGGCTACACCTTC. Encoded protein: CASSVGAGFNYGYTF.

About this clonotype: One base separates it from a far larger clone, so it is likely a read error. The chain is built from TRBV13 and TRBJ2-1; TRBD1 agrees at 7 bases. The germline CDR1 and CDR2 sequences are PRHDT and FYEKMQ (reference sequence). The CDR3 runs to 15 residues. The CDR3 here is CASSQTGDRGNGQFF. In DNA form, the CDR3 reads TGTGCCAGCAGCCAAACAGGGGATAGGGGGAATGGGCAGTTCTTC.

In this sample, this clonotype turned up many times. The J gene is TRBJ2-7, the V gene TRBV2; D is ambiguous. Germline loops: CDR1 SNHLY, CDR2 FYNNEI. The V and J ends lost 5 bases and 7 bases respectively, with 18 bases between them. The CDR3 has 14 amino acids. CDR3 loop: CASSRTIAAWEQYF. CDR3 sequence (DNA): TGTGCCAGCAGTAGGACGATTGCTGCATGGGAGCAGTACTTC.

This clonotype was counted at least ten times. This chain joins TRBV7-8 and TRBJ2-2; D gene unclear. CDR3 length: 16 residues. Germline CDR1 and CDR2: SGHVS and FQNEAQ. V lost 4 bases and J lost 4, with 16 bases in between. CDR3 sequence reads: CASSSQNSLPTGELFF. The CDR3 DNA reads as TGTGCCAGCAGCTCACAGAACTCCTTGCCCACCGGGGAGCTGTTTTTT.